This T cell receptor beta chain was retrieved from a study of early T cells in non-severe SARS-CoV-2 infection (dated by TCRdb to the early 2020s). About the full investigation: Bulk RNA from unsorted whole blood was used for TCR sequencing, so alpha and beta chains could not be paired. Summary of the overall study and its limitations: Matching against VDJdb was skewed toward anti-spike CD8 responses, likely underestimated virus-specific expansions, and missed private and CD4 specificities.

The study was a case-control design nested within a healthcare worker cohort in London, UK, with weekly nasopharyngeal swab PCR tests and blood sampling. Healthcare workers were recruited during the week of the UK lockdown, between 23 and 31 March 2020, and followed weekly for up to 16 weeks. This clonotype was observed at least ten times. This receptor's antigen is unknown. Per-base quality was not reported, and no clone a single base away is much larger than it. The library relied on 5' RACE. The instrument was a NextSeq 500. The TCR library protocol attached unique molecular identifiers to individual cDNA molecules to correct for sequencing error and PCR bias. Sequencing covered both TCR alpha and beta chains, and within each sample the abundances of alpha and beta sequences were tightly co-correlated. The source study handled its data this way. Decombinator V4 was used to perform V gene, J gene and CDR3 annotation of TCR sequences. Expanded TCRs were defined as changing significantly between any two time points under a Poisson model with p below 0.0001. TCR abundances were normalised to the total number of TCRs sequenced per sample and were expressed as counts per million. MAIT TCRs were defined by TRAV1-2 paired with TRAJ12, TRAJ20 or TRAJ33, and iNKT TCRs by TRAV10 paired with TRAJ18. VDJdb, accessed 1 November 2021, was searched for CMV, EBV and SARS-CoV-2 annotated TCRs, with TCRs annotated for multiple antigens excluded. The public reads were reanalyzed by TCRdb: fastp trimming at Q25, MiXCR alignment, in-frame beta chains only. Each CDR3 protein appears once, grouped with its most common genes and DNA. Clone size and V and J calls follow TCRdb, not the original study. Present in this sample are tens of thousands of distinct CDR3 sequences, around 12% of which were seen just once. Over 1% of the sample goes to the ten largest clones.

The CDR3 sequence holds 12 residues, the cysteine and phenylalanine included. The entry retains the CDR3 DNA only, 36 bases that are in frame from base 1. The germline V gene yields SNHLY for CDR1 and FYNNEI for CDR2. V and J are truncated by 7 bases and 7 bases respectively, leaving an intervening sequence of 11 bases. The specimen was whole blood, collected at baseline. The chain couples TRBV2 to TRBJ2-1; the D gene cannot be named for sure. The TCR was taken from an adult who was a healthcare worker with PCR-confirmed SARS-CoV-2 infection or an uninfected control (not recorded which). The donor label of this sample is uncertain. The DNA is as follows: TGTGCCAGCACCTATAAAGGGAATGAGCAGTTCTTC. Translated, this gives CASTYKGNEQFF.